One sample yielded the 12 T cell receptor beta chains listed below, sequenced in a study of OX40 agonist ivuxolimab in advanced cancers. Assay used: immunoSEQ multiplex PCR; TCRdb lists only in-frame clones, some missing. The data contain 8,500 to 9,500 clones, 70% of them seen just once; the ten biggest clones take up roughly 28%. Sequenced material: CD4+ or CD8+ T cells sorted from blood, taken in a trial of the OX40 agonist ivuxolimab. The receptors here all came from an adult with an advanced solid tumor such as melanoma, head and neck, liver or kidney cancer.

This clone has more than one count but fewer than ten. The rearrangement uses TRBV5-1 and TRBJ2-3; no definite D call. The V gene's germline CDR1 is SGHRS and CDR2 YFSETQ. The CDR3 length is 14 residues. Trimming shortened V by 0 bases and J by 2 bases, and 7 bases separated the two germline ends. CDR3 loop: CASSLETPTDTQYF. CDR3 in DNA: TGCGCCAGCAGCTTGGAAACCCCCACAGATACGCAGTATTTT.

The V call is TRBV5-8, the J call TRBJ2-5; 11 nucleotides match TRBD1. Germline CDR1 is SGHTS and CDR2 is YDEGEE. Trimming removed 4 bases from V and 5 bases from J; junction bases left unmatched: 4. This CDR3 region has 14 residues. CDR3 in DNA: TGTGCCAGCAGCATCGGACAGGGGGCCGAGACCCAGTACTTC. This encodes CASSIGQGAETQYF.

This clone showed up just a few times. The CDR3 sequence is CASSQTRDGNTIYF. Here the CDR3 DNA reads TGCGCCAGCAGCCAAACCAGGGACGGAAACACCATATATTTT. The genes are TRBV4-1 and TRBJ1-3; tentatively, D is TRBD1 (5 bases). The germline V gene encodes CDR1 MGHRA and CDR2 YSYEKL. The CDR3 runs to 14 residues. Deletions cut 2 bases from V and 4 bases from J, with 9 bases between.

V is TRBV4-3 and J is TRBJ2-7; TRBD2 agrees at 9 bases. Trimming cost V 0 bases and J 3 bases; bases outside gene matches: 12. This CDR3 is built from 18 residues. Germline loops: CDR1 LGHNA, CDR2 YSLEER. The CDR3: CASSQDRPLAGAGYEQYF. The CDR3 nucleotides read TGCGCCAGCAGCCAAGATCGGCCCTTAGCGGGGGCCGGCTACGAGCAGTACTTC.

The chain couples TRBV9 to TRBJ2-7; 7 nucleotides line up with TRBD1. Germline trimming cut 4 bases from V and 2 bases from J; bases unmatched to any gene: 6. CDR1 and CDR2 (germline): SGDLS, YYNGEE. CDR3 size: 14 residues. The CDR3 protein is CASSPWDRTYEQYF. The CDR3 DNA is TGTGCCAGCAGCCCATGGGACAGAACCTACGAGCAGTACTTC.

In this sample, this clone turned up a few times. Other DNA sequences in the sample encode the same CDR3. The CDR3 reads CASSLASGRGYGYTF. DNA for the CDR3: TGTGCCAGCAGCTTAGCGAGCGGACGGGGCTATGGCTACACCTTC. The chain links TRBV7-8 to TRBJ1-2; D is unclear. V was shortened by 0 bases and J by 4 bases, with 12 bases between the two germline ends. Germline values: CDR1 SGHVS, CDR2 FQNEAQ. This CDR3 spans 15 amino acids.

The rearrangement joins TRBV6-1 to TRBJ2-1; D is possibly TRBD1 (6 bases). CDR1 and CDR2 (germline): MNHNS, SASEGT. This CDR3 contains 16 residues. The V gene lost 3 bases and the J gene lost 2 bases, with 14 bases spanning the gap. CDR3 in DNA: TGTGCCAGCAGTGAGTCTACAGGGATTCCCTACAATGAGCAGTTCTTC. As protein: CASSESTGIPYNEQFF.

The rearrangement joins TRBV29-1 to TRBJ2-2; TRBD2 matches 15 bases. The CDR3 consists of 18 residues. Germline V gene sequence: CDR1 SQVTM, CDR2 ANQGSEA. The V and J ends lost 7 bases and 3 bases, in that order; junction bases with no gene match: 12. The CDR3 coding sequence is TGCAGCGGCTTCTTGGGACTAGCGGGAGGAGTCGACACCGGGGAGCTGTTTTTT. Translating it yields CSGFLGLAGGVDTGELFF.

This clone was recorded only once. The chain joins TRBV9 to TRBJ2-2; either TRBD1 or TRBD2 may supply D (5 bases each). Deletions cut 4 bases from V and 0 bases from J, with 13 bases between. The CDR3 has 16 amino acids. CDR1 and CDR2 (germline): SGDLS, YYNGEE. The DNA for the CDR3 is TGTGCCAGCAGCATCCGGGGCAGTCCGAACACCGGGGAGCTGTTTTTT. Its translation: CASSIRGSPNTGELFF.

The chain couples TRBV6-4 to TRBJ2-1; TRBD2 matches 7 bases. This CDR3 region has 14 residues. V was pared by 7 bases and J by 1 base, with 4 bases of the junction left unmatched. Germline CDR1 and CDR2: MRHNA and SNTAGT. This CDR3 reads CASKTSPSYNEQFF. Here the CDR3 DNA reads TGTGCCAGCAAGACTAGCCCTTCCTACAATGAGCAGTTCTTC.

The chain has TRBV9 and TRBJ2-1; 7 bases align to TRBD1. Germline V lookup: CDR1 SGDLS, CDR2 YYNGEE. The CDR3 contains 13 residues. The junction had 4 bases not matched to a gene; V was cut back by 3 bases and J by 7 bases. The CDR3, as DNA: TGTGCCAGCAGCGAGGGACAGCTGAATGAGCAGTTCTTC. It codes for CASSEGQLNEQFF.

This clone is judged medium-sized (0.01 to 0.1%). Other DNA sequences in the same sample also yield this CDR3. The gene calls are TRBV2 and TRBJ2-2; TRBD2 matches at 9 bases. The CDR3 sequence is 14 residues long. V lost 6 bases and J lost 2; bases outside the gene matches: 1. The V gene's germline CDR1 is SNHLY and CDR2 FYNNEI. CDR3 DNA: TGTGCCAGCAGGACTAGCGGCAACACCGGGGAGCTGTTTTTT. It is translated as CASRTSGNTGELFF.